Following are 4 T cell receptor beta chains from one sample sequenced in a study of brain T cells in children with intractable seizures. Time point specified: blood from clinic visit 5 months post-surgery; TSC patient then seizure free. The assay was immunoSEQ multiplex PCR, and TCRdb's table has in-frame clones only and misses some. This sample has 300,000 to 400,000 clones, with roughly 93% found just once. The sample in question was peripheral blood, obtained more than 4 months after surgery. All receptors derive from a boy under two years old with tuberous sclerosis and intractable seizures.

The chain links TRBV7-2 to TRBJ2-5; 7 nucleotides match TRBD1. This CDR3 comprises 15 residues. V lost 5 bases to trimming and J lost 1 base; unmatched junction nucleotides: 7. Per the germline V gene, CDR1 is SGHTA and CDR2 is FQGNSA. CDR3 sequence (DNA): TGTGCCAGCAGCGTCAGGGACAGACCCCAAGAGACCCAGTACTTC. Translating gives CASSVRDRPQETQYF.

This clone has just a few counts. CDR3 region: CASSPTGGGNTEAFF. The DNA of the CDR3 is TGTGCCAGCAGCCCAACGGGGGGCGGCAACACTGAAGCTTTCTTT. This chain links TRBV7-9 with TRBJ1-1, with a weak D call TRBD1 (6 bases). The CDR3 extends over 15 amino acids. V dropped 5 bases and J dropped 2 bases, with 15 bases sitting between them. Germline CDR1 and CDR2: SEHNR and FQNEAQ (reference sequence).

The CDR3 reads CASSQYSPMNTEAFF. CDR3 bases: TGTGCCAGTAGTCAATACAGTCCTATGAACACTGAAGCTTTCTTT. The J gene is TRBJ1-1, the V gene TRBV19; D unclear. CDR3 length: 15 residues. V lost 5 bases and J 0 bases, leaving 13 bases between the germline ends. Germline loops: CDR1 LNHDA, CDR2 SQIVND (reference sequence).

The chain joins TRBV2 to TRBJ1-5; D gene ambiguous. The ends were cut back, 4 bases at V and 3 bases at J, with 7 bases in the middle. The CDR3 consists of 13 residues. Germline V CDR1 and CDR2: SNHLY, FYNNEI. CDR3 DNA: TGTGCCAGCAGTGTAAGCCCCAATCAGCCCCAGCATTTT. It specifies CASSVSPNQPQHF.